The 28 T cell receptor beta chains reported below all come from one sample, sequenced in a study of CD8 T cells in Susac syndrome. It was with random hexamers that roughly 0.5 to 1 ug RNA was reverse transcribed. MiXCR, run by TCRdb on the immunoSEQ multiplex PCR reads, gives a single entry per CDR3 protein. The table includes around 150,000 distinct CDR3 sequences, around 95% detected once. Material for sequencing was CD4+ T cells from PBMCs. These receptors came from a human donor with Susac syndrome.

The chain recombines TRBV11-2 with TRBJ2-5; D is possibly TRBD2 (5 bases). The V end was cut by 4 bases, the J end by 7 bases, with 13 bases between. The CDR3 is 13 amino acids. Per the germline V gene, CDR1 is SGHAT and CDR2 is FQNNGV. For the CDR3, the DNA is TGTGCCAGCAGCTCTCGAAGTCGGGGGACCCAGTACTTC. Translating gives CASSSRSRGTQYF. The full variable domain, completed using reference TRBV11-2 and TRBJ2-5, is EAGVAQSPRYKIIEKRQSVAFWCNPISGHATLYWYQQILGQGPKLLIQFQNNGVVDDSQLPKDRFSAERLKGVDSTLKIQPAKLEDSAVYLCASSSRSRGTQYFGPGTRLLVL.

The chain is built from TRBV7-9 and TRBJ2-3; 7 bases fit TRBD2. The CDR3 consists of 14 residues. The V and J ends lost 2 bases and 8 bases, in that order; junction bases with no gene match: 7. Germline values: CDR1 SEHNR, CDR2 FQNEAQ (reference sequence). The CDR3 nucleotides read TGTGCCAGCAGCTTATTGCGTAGCGGGCCTACGCAGTATTTT. It encodes CASSLLRSGPTQYF.

V and J are TRBV18 and TRBJ1-2; 7 positions match TRBD1. Germline trimming cut 10 bases from V and 8 bases from J; bases unmatched to any gene: 19. The CDR3 extends over 15 amino acids. Germline CDR1 and CDR2: KGHSH and LQKENI. CDR3 nucleotides: TGTGCCACCTCCCCCAGAGGGGGCGGTGGCGAGGGCTACACCTTC. Translating it yields CATSPRGGGGEGYTF.

The V call is TRBV28, the J call TRBJ2-7, with D tentatively TRBD1 or TRBD2 (5 bases each). The CDR3 is made up of 13 amino acids. Trimming took 3 bases from V and 6 from J, leaving 12 bases between them. Germline CDR1 is MDHEN and CDR2 is SYDVKM. CDR3 DNA sequence: TGTGCCAGCAGTTTTGCAGGGACCCTCGAGCAGTACTTC. It is translated as CASSFAGTLEQYF.

This sequence joins TRBV5-4 and TRBJ2-2; D may be TRBD2 (6 bases). Trimming stripped 1 base from V and 4 bases from J, with 17 bases between. Germline V gene sequence: CDR1 SGHNT, CDR2 YYREEE (reference sequence). The CDR3 has 17 amino acids. The CDR3: CASSLNPISGFTGELFF. DNA for the CDR3: TGTGCCAGCAGCTTGAACCCGATTAGCGGATTCACCGGGGAGCTGTTTTTT.

J is TRBJ2-3 and V is TRBV20-1; possible D gene TRBD1, 6 bases. With 5 bases removed from V and 3 bases from J, the gap between germline ends came to 18 bases. The CDR3 runs 15 residues. Per germline, CDR1 DFQATT and CDR2 SNEGSKA (reference sequence). CDR3 DNA: TGCAGTGCTCAGCCCACAGGGTTCGGAACAGATACGCAGTATTTT. Its protein is CSAQPTGFGTDTQYF.

The chain uses TRBV28 and TRBJ2-7, with 10 bases matching TRBD1. V gave up 3 bases and J gave up 0 bases; unmatched junction bases: 8. The CDR3 consists of 17 residues. CDR1 is MDHEN and CDR2 is SYDVKM in the germline V gene. The DNA for the CDR3 is TGTGCCAGCAGTTTCGCCCTGGGACAGGGGTTCTCCTACGAGCAGTACTTC. This encodes CASSFALGQGFSYEQYF. Combining the CDR3 with reference TRBV28 and TRBJ2-7 gives the whole variable domain DVKVTQSSRYLVKRTGEKVFLECVQDMDHENMFWYRQDPGLGLRLIYFSYDVKMKEKGDIPEGYSVSREKKERFSLILESASTNQTSMYLCASSFALGQGFSYEQYFGPGTRLTVT.

This chain links TRBV5-1 with TRBJ2-7; 7 bases are shared with TRBD1. CDR1 SGHRS and CDR2 YFSETQ come from the germline V gene. Trimming took 4 bases from V and 2 from J; bases not matched to a gene: 6. This CDR3 is 14 amino acids long. The CDR3 sequence is CASSREGQPYEQYF. In nucleotides, the CDR3 is TGCGCCAGCAGCCGAGAGGGACAGCCCTACGAGCAGTACTTC.

The rearrangement joins TRBV25-1 to TRBJ2-7, with 9 bases that match TRBD1. The CDR3 is 15 residues long. V trimming: 1 base; J trimming: 3 bases; junction bases outside the gene matches: 4. Per the germline V gene, CDR1 is MGHDK and CDR2 is SYGVNS. The CDR3: CASSELGTGSYEQYF. The CDR3, as DNA: TGTGCCAGCAGTGAATTAGGGACAGGGAGCTACGAGCAGTACTTC.

The chain recombines TRBV3-1 with TRBJ1-5; D gene ambiguous. Trimming left V 0 bases short and J 0 bases short, with 6 bases between. Germline V gene lookup returns CDR1 LGHDT and CDR2 YNNKEL (reference sequence). The length of the CDR3 is 15 residues. The CDR3 nucleotides read TGTGCCAGCAGCCAAGACGGCTATAGCAATCAGCCCCAGCATTTT. The encoded protein is CASSQDGYSNQPQHF.

CDR3 sequence (DNA): TGTGCCAGCAGCTCCTCTTCGGCGCCTAGCTCCTACAATGAGCAGTTCTTC. As protein: CASSSSSAPSSYNEQFF. V is TRBV13 and J is TRBJ2-1; unclear D gene. The CDR3 has 17 amino acids. Trimming cost V 4 bases and J 0 bases, with 16 bases left between them. Germline loops: CDR1 PRHDT, CDR2 FYEKMQ (reference sequence).

This clonotype came up once. This chain connects TRBV4-1 to TRBJ2-7; 7 nucleotides line up with TRBD2. This CDR3 comprises 16 residues. V lost 4 bases and J lost 1; bases outside the gene matches: 10. Looked up from germline, CDR1 is MGHRA and CDR2 is YSYEKL. The CDR3 here is CASSPHPAGSSYEQYF. CDR3 DNA: TGCGCCAGCAGCCCCCACCCAGCGGGATCGTCCTACGAGCAGTACTTC.

The rearrangement links TRBV25-1 to TRBJ2-5; maybe TRBD2 (6 bases). The better agreement between TRBJ2-1 and the DNA end casts doubt on the J call. CDR1 and CDR2 from the germline V gene are MGHDK and SYGVNS. The CDR3 loop spans 14 amino acids. The CDR3 loop is CASSRDTGVRDQFF. CDR3 bases: TGTGCCAGCAGTCGAGACACGGGAGTTCGAGACCAGTTCTTC.

V usage is TRBV4-2 and J usage is TRBJ2-3; 7 bases match TRBD2. V dropped 5 bases and J dropped 6; count of bases not matched to a gene: 14. CDR1 and CDR2 (germline): LGHNA, YNFKEQ. The CDR3 is 16 amino acids. CDR3 nucleotide sequence: TGTGCCAGCAGCTCAGGAGAGGGAGGGCCTCTGGATACGCAGTATTTT. This translates into CASSSGEGGPLDTQYF.

The V and J genes are TRBV24-1 and TRBJ2-1, with TRBD2 identical over 9 bases. With V trimmed by 4 bases and J by 0 bases, 6 bases remained unmatched. Germline loops: CDR1 KGHDR, CDR2 SFDVKD. This CDR3 comprises 17 residues. CDR3 residues: CATSDMTSGLSYNEQFF. In DNA, the CDR3 is TGTGCCACCAGTGACATGACTAGCGGACTCTCCTACAATGAGCAGTTCTTC.

J is TRBJ1-1 and V is TRBV6-1; D possibly corresponds to TRBD1 (5 bases). Deletions cut 7 bases from V and 1 base from J, with 13 bases between. CDR1 is MNHNS and CDR2 is SASEGT in the germline V gene. CDR3 length: 14 residues. CDR3 region: CASTRGAQNTEAFF. The CDR3 nucleotides are TGTGCCAGCACCCGAGGGGCACAGAACACTGAAGCTTTCTTT.

J is TRBJ2-3 and V is TRBV19, with D possibly TRBD2 on 6 matching bases. CDR3 length: 13 residues. The germline V gene has CDR1 LNHDA and CDR2 SQIVND (reference sequence). Trimming cost V 6 bases and J 5 bases, with 12 bases left between them. This CDR3 reads CASSRGTGDTQYF. DNA of the CDR3: TGTGCCAGTAGCCGGGGGACTGGAGATACGCAGTATTTT.

This clonotype was found a few times. This chain uses TRBV29-1 with TRBJ2-7; D not certain. The CDR3 covers 11 residues. Germline V gene sequence: CDR1 SQVTM, CDR2 ANQGSEA. The CDR3 region is CSGGSSYEQYF. CDR3 coding DNA: TGCAGTGGTGGCAGCTCCTACGAGCAGTACTTC.

The J gene is TRBJ2-1, the V gene TRBV3-1; TRBD1 matches 10 bases. The CDR3 spans 16 residues. From germline, CDR1 is LGHDT and CDR2 YNNKEL (reference sequence). V was clipped by 1 base and J by 7 bases; unmatched bases: 7. The CDR3 sequence is CASSQGTGGILNEQFF. The CDR3 nucleotides read TGTGCCAGCAGCCAAGGGACAGGGGGTATCTTGAATGAGCAGTTCTTC.

The chain employs TRBV20-1 and TRBJ1-4; TRBD1 might be the D (6 bases). With 3 bases removed from V and 7 bases from J, the gap between germline ends came to 18 bases. Germline V CDR1 and CDR2: DFQATT, SNEGSKA (reference sequence). This CDR3 comprises 15 residues. The CDR3: CSARGTRGRAEKLFF. The CDR3 DNA follows: TGCAGTGCTAGGGGGACACGCGGAAGAGCTGAAAAACTGTTTTTT.

The J gene is TRBJ2-4, the V gene TRBV7-2, with 8 bases aligning to TRBD1. CDR3 length: 17 amino acids. J lost 0 bases, V lost 5 bases, and 9 bases had no gene match. Germline V gene sequence: CDR1 SGHTA, CDR2 FQGNSA. The CDR3 is CASSAGTGYIAKNIQYF. The DNA of the CDR3 is TGTGCCAGCAGCGCCGGGACAGGTTACATAGCCAAAAACATTCAGTACTTC.

The chain recombines TRBV20-1 with TRBJ2-5; TRBD1 is a possible D gene (6 bases). V was clipped by 3 bases and J by 2 bases, with 10 bases between them. This CDR3 has 13 residues. Germline lookup yields CDR1 DFQATT and CDR2 SNEGSKA (reference sequence). CDR3 coding DNA: TGCAGTGCTAGGAGGACAGCGCAAGAGACCCAGTACTTC. It codes for CSARRTAQETQYF.

The gene calls are TRBV19 and TRBJ2-3; D is undetermined. This CDR3 is built from 13 residues. Trimming removed 6 bases from V and 3 bases from J, with 10 bases in between. CDR1 and CDR2 (germline): LNHDA, SQIVND (reference sequence). Here the CDR3 reads CASSISWTDTQYF. CDR3 coding DNA: TGTGCCAGTAGCATTTCCTGGACAGATACGCAGTATTTT.

The J gene is TRBJ2-7, the V gene TRBV27; D perhaps matches TRBD1 (6 bases). Germline V CDR1 and CDR2: MNHEY, SMNVEV (reference sequence). The CDR3 contains 14 residues. V lost 5 bases to trimming and J lost 0 bases, with 11 bases between them. The CDR3 DNA reads as TGTGCCAGCAGTGCTCGGGACAACTCCTACGAGCAGTACTTC. Protein: CASSARDNSYEQYF.

This chain uses TRBV14 with TRBJ1-2, with D unresolved. CDR3 length: 13 amino acids. V was shortened by 5 bases and J by 5 bases, with 12 bases between the two germline ends. Per germline, CDR1 SGHDN and CDR2 FVKESK. DNA for the CDR3: TGTGCCAGCAGCTTACAGCCGGGGTATGGCTACACCTTC. Amino acids: CASSLQPGYGYTF. Variable domain in full (rest from reference TRBV14 and TRBJ1-2): EAGVTQFPSHSVIEKGQTVTLRCDPISGHDNLYWYRRVMGKEIKFLLHFVKESKQDESGMPNNRFLAERTGGTYSTLKVQPAELEDSGVYFCASSLQPGYGYTFGSGTRLTVV.

The chain is built from TRBV4-1 and TRBJ1-2; TRBD1 agrees at 9 bases. This CDR3 contains 15 residues. Per the germline V gene, CDR1 is MGHRA and CDR2 is YSYEKL. With 5 bases clipped from V and 4 bases from J, the junction kept 8 bases outside the gene matches. DNA of the CDR3: TGCGCCAGCAGCACACCGGGACAGGGTGTCTATGGCTACACCTTC. Protein product: CASSTPGQGVYGYTF.

CDR3 protein: CASSQALAATGELFF. The DNA for the CDR3 is TGTGCCAGCAGCCAAGCCCTAGCGGCCACCGGGGAGCTGTTTTTT. The chain recombines TRBV3-1 with TRBJ2-2, with 7 positions matching TRBD2. V lost 1 base and J lost 4; bases outside the gene matches: 3. This CDR3 is built from 15 residues. The V gene's germline CDR1 is LGHDT and CDR2 YNNKEL (reference sequence). The full variable domain, its missing parts supplied by reference TRBV3-1 and TRBJ2-2, is DTAVSQTPKYLVTQMGNDKSIKCEQNLGHDTMYWYKQDSKKFLKIMFSYNNKELIINETVPNRFSPKSPDKAHLNLHINSLELGDSAVYFCASSQALAATGELFFGEGSRLTVL.

The chain combines TRBV20-1 with TRBJ1-1, with D unresolved. V lost 1 base and J 7 bases, leaving 7 bases between the germline ends. The CDR3 is 11 amino acids. The germline V gene encodes CDR1 DFQATT and CDR2 SNEGSKA (reference sequence). The CDR3 sequence: CSARVDLEAFF. The CDR3 DNA follows: TGCAGTGCTAGAGTTGATCTTGAAGCTTTCTTT.